This T cell receptor (beta chain) stems from a study of shared clonotypes between healthy human individuals. Study-wide findings and caveats: Generation probabilities were higher for clonotypes shared across all four sorted-subset donors than for unshared ones. Represented genetic and exposure-history diversity was restricted by having few donors. Of the naive CD4 clonotypes, approximately 5% were shared across a few donors.

Libraries were prepared by immunoSEQ multiplex PCR; TCRdb keeps only in-frame clonotypes and omits some of them. The profile shows hundreds of thousands of clones, 73% of them singletons. V was cut by 2 bases and J by 5 bases, with 8 bases left in between. Germline assignment: CDR1 SGHNT and CDR2 YYREEE (reference sequence). This CDR3 is 13 amino acids long. Turning to this clone: Antigen unknown.

The receptor was derived from a woman under 40 in good health. Sequenced input: memory CD4+ T cells sorted from blood. As to subset: CD45RA-negative fraction. The genes are TRBV5-4 and TRBJ2-1; D is undetermined. CDR3: CASSFDADNEQFF. The CDR3 coding sequence is TGTGCCAGCAGCTTCGACGCCGACAATGAGCAGTTCTTC.